The 21 T cell receptor beta chains below were found in one sample sequenced in a study of CD8 T cells in ankylosing spondylitis. TCRdb ran MiXCR on the 5' RACE reads and lists one entry per CDR3 protein. Of around 300,000 distinct CDR3 sequences detected, about a fifth appear once; the ten largest clones hold about 3.7%. Sequencing was performed on blood, either unsorted or a sorted T cell fraction (not recorded which). Source of these receptors: a female donor with ankylosing spondylitis or in good health (not recorded which).

This chain links TRBV20-1 with TRBJ2-7, with 9 bases fitting TRBD2. There are 20 residues in the CDR3. V shed 0 bases, J shed 3 bases, and the junction held 21 bases outside the gene matches. Looked up from germline, CDR1 is DFQATT and CDR2 is SNEGSKA (reference sequence). CDR3 protein: CSAREVLVQREVPTHYEQYF. In DNA form, the CDR3 reads TGCAGTGCTAGAGAGGTGCTCGTTCAGCGGGAGGTTCCTACCCACTACGAGCAGTACTTC.

This clonotype was observed a few times. The chain has TRBV5-1 and TRBJ2-2, with TRBD2 matching over 15 bases. The CDR3 runs 15 residues. CDR1 is SGHRS, CDR2 YFSETQ, per germline. J gave up 6 bases and V 8 bases, and 5 bases lay outside the gene matches. The CDR3 sequence is CASRTSGRAAGELFF. CDR3 coding DNA: TGCGCCAGTAGGACTAGCGGGAGGGCCGCCGGGGAGCTGTTTTTT.

This clonotype was seen a handful of times. The chain uses TRBV20-1 and TRBJ1-2, with unresolved D. This CDR3 has 13 amino acids. The ends were cut back, 4 bases at V and 1 base at J, with 10 bases in the middle. From germline, CDR1 is DFQATT and CDR2 SNEGSKA (reference sequence). The CDR3: CSAIAPGNYGYTF. CDR3 sequence (DNA): TGCAGTGCTATCGCGCCGGGTAACTATGGCTACACCTTC.

As DNA, the CDR3 is TGCAGTGCTAGCCCCGACTCCTTTCAGACTGAAGCTTTCTTT. This encodes CSASPDSFQTEAFF. The gene calls are TRBV20-1 and TRBJ1-1, with D uncertain. The CDR3 sequence is 14 residues long. Trimming pared 3 bases from V and 5 bases from J, leaving 16 bases between. Germline V gives CDR1 DFQATT, CDR2 SNEGSKA (reference sequence).

This chain connects TRBV10-2 to TRBJ1-1; tentatively, D is TRBD1 (5 bases). V was pared by 0 bases and J by 1 base, with 9 bases between. The CDR3 sequence is 15 residues long. The V gene's germline CDR1 is WSHSY and CDR2 SAAADI. Here the CDR3 reads CASSESATGNTEAFF. The CDR3, as DNA: TGCGCCAGCAGTGAGTCAGCCACAGGGAACACTGAAGCTTTCTTT.

J is TRBJ1-4 and V is TRBV6-1; D unresolved. The V end lost 6 bases, the J end lost 7 bases, and 15 bases lay between the germline ends. Germline-derived CDR1 and CDR2 are MNHNS and SASEGT. The CDR3 covers 14 residues. In DNA form, the CDR3 reads TGTGCCAGCAGCCCCGAGCGGGCTCGTGAAAAACTGTTTTTT. Its protein product is CASSPERAREKLFF.

This clonotype turned up a few times. The chain couples TRBV6-5 to TRBJ1-1, with D tentatively TRBD1 (6 bases). Per the germline V gene, CDR1 is MNHEY and CDR2 is SVGAGI. The length of the CDR3 is 16 residues. With 2 bases removed from V and 2 bases from J, the gap between germline ends came to 15 bases. CDR3 coding DNA: TGTGCCAGCAGTTACCCGCAGGGGTTAGGTAACACTGAAGCTTTCTTT. Amino acid sequence: CASSYPQGLGNTEAFF.

The rearrangement joins TRBV5-1 to TRBJ2-7; 8 bases agree with TRBD1. Germline lookup yields CDR1 SGHRS and CDR2 YFSETQ. This CDR3 region has 14 residues. The trim removed 4 bases at V and 3 bases at J, leaving 6 bases unmatched. In DNA, the CDR3 is TGCGCCAGCAGCACAGGCGGACAGGGCTACGAGCAGTACTTC. Translating gives CASSTGGQGYEQYF. The variable domain in full, with the rest retrieved from reference TRBV5-1 and TRBJ2-7, is KAGVTQTPRYLIKTRGQQVTLSCSPISGHRSVSWYQQTPGQGLQFLFEYFSETQRNKGNFPGRFSGRQFSNSRSEMNVSTLELGDSALYLCASSTGGQGYEQYFGPGTRLTVT.

This clonotype was detected a few times. This chain connects TRBV12-3 or TRBV12-4 to TRBJ2-4; maybe TRBD1 (6 bases). The V and J ends lost 6 bases and 8 bases respectively, with 17 bases between them. The CDR3 is made up of 14 amino acids. The CDR3 here is CASRRRQEWDIQYF. As DNA, the CDR3 is TGTGCCAGCAGACGACGACAGGAGTGGGACATTCAGTACTTC.

This chain connects TRBV7-8 to TRBJ2-2; 9 nucleotides match TRBD1. V gave up 7 bases and J gave up 5 bases; unmatched junction bases: 8. CDR3 size: 15 residues. Germline V lookup: CDR1 SGHVS, CDR2 FQNEAQ. In nucleotides, the CDR3 is TGTGCCAGCATCACGAGGACAGGGGTTACCGGGGAGCTGTTTTTT. Its translation is CASITRTGVTGELFF.

The chain carries TRBV12-3 or TRBV12-4 and TRBJ2-5, with a possible D match to TRBD2 (6 bases). The CDR3 is 13 amino acids. The germline V and J ends were trimmed by 10 bases and 0 bases, with 12 bases remaining between them. The CDR3 reads CATREDYQETQYF. The CDR3 coding sequence is TGTGCCACCAGGGAGGACTACCAAGAGACCCAGTACTTC.

The rearrangement uses TRBV10-1 and TRBJ2-7, with 9 bases fitting TRBD1. This CDR3 contains 14 residues. Per germline, CDR1 WNHNN and CDR2 SYGVQD (reference sequence). The V gene end was trimmed by 2 bases and the J gene end by 8 bases; junction bases not matched to a gene: 7. The CDR3 loop is CASSEARQGVKQYF. In nucleotides, the CDR3 is TGCGCCAGCAGTGAGGCGAGACAGGGGGTGAAGCAGTACTTC.

The V call is TRBV4-3, the J call TRBJ2-3; D may correspond to TRBD1 or TRBD2 (6 bases each). The V end was cut by 0 bases, the J end by 8 bases, with 9 bases between. This CDR3 comprises 13 residues. The germline V gene encodes CDR1 LGHNA and CDR2 YSLEER. The CDR3 DNA follows: TGCGCCAGCAGCCAAGAGTGGGGGGCTACGCAGTATTTT. Protein product: CASSQEWGATQYF.

As to this clonotype: At one end the junction does not follow the germline gene, possibly because of a read error. V and J are TRBV12-3 or TRBV12-4 and TRBJ2-4; TRBD2 matches 9 bases. The CDR3 totals 18 residues. The CDR3 loop reads CTSSLALTSGKAKNIQYF. CDR3 nucleotides: TGTACCAGCAGTTTAGCGCTGACTAGCGGAAAAGCCAAAAACATTCAGTACTTC.

This clonotype turned up a few times. The genes are TRBV11-2 and TRBJ2-3; D might be TRBD2 (6 bases). The CDR3 totals 18 residues. CDR1 and CDR2 (germline): SGHAT, FQNNGV. Between the trimmed V and J ends, which lost 3 bases and 0 bases, there was a span of 19 bases. CDR3 loop: CASSFPRDDPLSTDTQYF. DNA for the CDR3: TGTGCCAGCAGCTTCCCGCGGGACGATCCCTTGAGCACAGATACGCAGTATTTT. Full variable domain (missing parts from reference TRBV11-2 and TRBJ2-3): EAGVAQSPRYKIIEKRQSVAFWCNPISGHATLYWYQQILGQGPKLLIQFQNNGVVDDSQLPKDRFSAERLKGVDSTLKIQPAKLEDSAVYLCASSFPRDDPLSTDTQYFGPGTRLTVL.

The chain joins TRBV6-2 or TRBV6-3 to TRBJ2-1; D is perhaps TRBD2 (6 bases). Germline CDR1 MNHEY, CDR2 SVGEGT. This CDR3 is 17 amino acids long. V was clipped by 5 bases and J by 3 bases, with 20 bases between them. CDR3 region: CASSTLLRELIYNEQFF. CDR3 coding DNA: TGTGCCAGCAGTACCCTTCTTCGGGAGCTAATCTACAATGAGCAGTTCTTC.

This clonotype has at least ten counts. CDR3 coding DNA: TGTGCCAGCAGCAGCAGGGGTCGGAGCAATCAGCCCCAGCATTTT. This gives the protein CASSSRGRSNQPQHF. The rearrangement links TRBV12-3 or TRBV12-4 to TRBJ1-5, with D perhaps TRBD1 (6 bases). The germline V and J ends were trimmed by 6 bases and 1 base, with 13 bases remaining between them. This CDR3 has 15 residues.

The sample holds a few counts of this clonotype. This rearrangement joins TRBV7-2 to TRBJ2-5, with 10 nucleotides matching TRBD1. The length of the CDR3 is 16 residues. J gave up 4 bases and V 1 base, and 6 bases lay outside the gene matches. The germline V gene has CDR1 SGHTA and CDR2 FQGNSA. CDR3 sequence reads: CASSLGWTGGGETQYF. The CDR3 DNA is TGTGCCAGCAGCTTAGGGTGGACAGGGGGGGGAGAGACCCAGTACTTC.

The chain employs TRBV7-3 and TRBJ2-1, with a possible D match to TRBD1 (5 bases). Per the germline V gene, CDR1 is SGHTA and CDR2 is FQGTGA. CDR3 length: 15 amino acids. Trimming took 1 base from V and 9 from J, leaving 16 bases between them. CDR3 amino acids: CASSLRAGYSAEQFF. The CDR3 coding sequence is TGTGCCAGCAGCTTAAGGGCAGGGTACTCGGCTGAGCAGTTCTTC.

J is TRBJ1-1 and V is TRBV20-1; 10 nucleotides align to TRBD1. The CDR3 loop spans 13 amino acids. Germline CDR1 DFQATT, CDR2 SNEGSKA (reference sequence). After removal of 5 bases from V and 7 bases from J, the junction contained 7 bases not matched to a gene. CDR3 bases: TGCAGTGCTCCCGGGACAGGGGATATTGAAGCTTTCTTT. It yields the protein CSAPGTGDIEAFF.

This clonotype has just a few counts. This chain links TRBV4-3 with TRBJ2-2; D perhaps matches TRBD2 (6 bases). Germline CDR1 is LGHNA and CDR2 is YSLEER. This CDR3 spans 16 amino acids. With 1 base removed from V and 3 bases from J, the gap between germline ends came to 12 bases. DNA of the CDR3: TGCGCCAGCAGCCAAGGGGCTAGCGTTTACACCGGGGAGCTGTTTTTT. Translating it yields CASSQGASVYTGELFF.